This TCR beta chain was recorded in a study of OX40 agonist ivuxolimab in advanced cancers. From germline, CDR1 is SGHRS and CDR2 YFSETQ. This CDR3 has 14 amino acids. The J segment lost 8 bases and the V segment lost 4 bases, leaving 5 bases of the junction unmatched. Produced via immunoSEQ multiplex PCR; TCRdb's table is partial and in-frame only. The sample consists of fewer than 70,000 clones, approximately 89% of them appearing once. The rearrangement links TRBV5-1 to TRBJ2-1, with 11 bases identical to TRBD1. The clonotype was recovered from an adult with an advanced solid tumor such as melanoma, head and neck, liver or kidney cancer. The sample was CD4+ or CD8+ T cells sorted from blood, taken in a trial of the OX40 agonist ivuxolimab. The CDR3 DNA reads as TGCGCCAGCAGCAGCGGACAGGGGGCCTATGAGCAGTTCTTC. Its translation: CASSSGQGAYEQFF.